A selection of T cell receptor beta chains follows, all from one sample in a study of T-cell memory formation after mild COVID-19. In TCRdb, the 5' RACE reads were re-called with MiXCR into one record per CDR3 protein. The repertoire holds around 250,000 distinct CDR3 sequences, with 15% to 20% as singletons. Specimen: PBMCs or a T cell subset sorted from them (not recorded which). Every receptor here comes from a man in his late teens or twenties who had mild COVID-19 (a few samples of this study predate the infection). Cell type and time point are not known. CDR3s include the opening cysteine and the closing phenylalanine or tryptophan.

v_call cdr3_aa
TRBV6-1 CASSDIDRSYTQYF
TRBV27 CASSWGGEKTQYF
TRBV2 CASSVYNEQFF
TRBV7-9 CASSLGAEGGKQPQHF
TRBV29-1 CSALAGGAEQYF
TRBV4-3 CASSQEGLAGGSDTQYF
TRBV2 CASTHQGGDRTYEQYF
TRBV20-1 CSAVLRGGQETQYF
TRBV14 CASSPTFQETQYF
TRBV20-1 CSASTSPEIEQYF